This entry lists 11 T cell receptor beta chains sequenced from one sample in a study of blood T cell repertoires in COVID-19. Assay used: immunoSEQ multiplex PCR; TCRdb lists only in-frame clones, some missing. The sample has 200,000 to 300,000 clones, about four fifths seen once. The sequenced sample consisted of peripheral blood. The receptors originated from a man under 40 who had recovered from COVID-19.

Written as DNA, the CDR3 is TGTGCCAGCAGCCTGCCGAAACAGGGGGCGGAAAAACTGTTTTTT. Translated: CASSLPKQGAEKLFF. This chain uses TRBV2 with TRBJ1-4, with 9 bases fitting TRBD1. The V segment lost 6 bases and the J segment 8 bases; nucleotides outside the gene matches: 10. The germline V gene has CDR1 SNHLY and CDR2 FYNNEI. CDR3 length: 15 amino acids.

The chain combines TRBV6-1 with TRBJ2-6; 10 bases match TRBD1. Losses at the gene ends were 3 bases for V and 2 bases for J; bases not matched to a gene: 7. Germline V gives CDR1 MNHNS, CDR2 SASEGT. The CDR3 has 18 residues. The CDR3 region has the DNA TGTGCCAGCAGTGAGGACAGGGGGGTGTTGGCTGGGGCCAACGTCCTGACTTTC. It codes for CASSEDRGVLAGANVLTF.

CDR3 DNA: TGTGCCAGCTCACCAAGGACAGGGGGCGTGGAGACCCAGTACTTC. It translates to CASSPRTGGVETQYF. The gene calls are TRBV18 and TRBJ2-5; 11 bases match TRBD1. The CDR3 is 15 residues long. V lost 2 bases to trimming and J lost 5 bases; unmatched junction nucleotides: 4. Germline CDR1 reads KGHSH; CDR2 reads LQKENI. Full variable domain (outside the CDR3, taken from reference TRBV18 and TRBJ2-5): NAGVMQNPRHLVRRRGQEARLRCSPMKGHSHVYWYRQLPEEGLKFMVYLQKENIIDESGMPKERFSAEFPKEGPSILRIQQVVRGDSAAYFCASSPRTGGVETQYFGPGTRLLVL.

The genes are TRBV19 and TRBJ2-7; TRBD2 is a possible D gene (5 bases). The CDR3 totals 14 residues. Looked up from germline, CDR1 is LNHDA and CDR2 is SQIVND (reference sequence). The V end was cut by 5 bases, the J end by 2 bases, with 13 bases between. The CDR3 region is CASSEGRNTYEQYF. CDR3 nucleotides: TGTGCCAGTAGTGAGGGTCGGAACACCTACGAGCAGTACTTC.

The sample holds a few counts of this clone. J is TRBJ1-5 and V is TRBV2, with 8 bases fitting TRBD1. After removal of 7 bases from V and 4 bases from J, the junction contained 6 bases not matched to a gene. Germline CDR1 is SNHLY and CDR2 is FYNNEI. The CDR3 has 14 amino acids. CDR3 protein: CASNTGGGNQPQHF. CDR3 in DNA: TGTGCCAGCAACACAGGGGGTGGAAATCAGCCCCAGCATTTT.

The CDR3 loop reads CASSQEGRPNYGYTF. The CDR3 DNA reads as TGTGCCAGCAGCCAGGAGGGGAGACCTAACTATGGCTACACCTTC. The V gene is TRBV5-5, the J gene TRBJ1-2, with a tentative D call TRBD1 (5 bases). This CDR3 comprises 15 residues. Between the trimmed V and J ends, which lost 4 bases and 0 bases, there was a span of 13 bases. The germline CDR1 and CDR2 sequences are SGHKS and YYEKEE (reference sequence).

The chain employs TRBV3-1 (or the pseudogene TRBV3-2) and TRBJ1-2; 8 bases map to TRBD1. The CDR3 has 13 residues. Germline loops: CDR1 LGHDT, CDR2 YNNKEL (reference sequence). After removal of 4 bases from V and 8 bases from J, the junction contained 6 bases not matched to a gene. As DNA, the CDR3 is TGTGCCAGCAGCCCCTCAGGGGGCTTAGGCTACACCTTC. It specifies CASSPSGGLGYTF.

The CDR3 bases are TGTGCCAGCAGTTTCCGGACTAGCGTCACCGGGGAGCTGTTTTTT. This codes for CASSFRTSVTGELFF. The genes are TRBV28 and TRBJ2-2, with 9 bases aligning to TRBD2. The trim removed 3 bases at V and 4 bases at J, leaving 3 bases unmatched. CDR1 MDHEN and CDR2 SYDVKM come from the germline V gene. The CDR3 spans 15 residues.

The V gene is TRBV15, the J gene TRBJ2-3, with a possible D match to TRBD1 (7 bases). The CDR3 is made up of 14 amino acids. Trimming removed 5 bases from V and 3 bases from J, with 12 bases in between. Per germline, CDR1 LNHNV and CDR2 YYDKDF (reference sequence). The CDR3 coding sequence is TGTGCCACCAGCGGGGGGACAGCAACAGATACGCAGTATTTT. Protein: CATSGGTATDTQYF. The variable domain in full, with the rest retrieved from reference TRBV15 and TRBJ2-3, is DAMVIQNPRYQVTQFGKPVTLSCSQTLNHNVMYWYQQKSSQAPKLLFHYYDKDFNNEADTPDNFQSRRPNTSFCFLDIRSPGLGDTAMYLCATSGGTATDTQYFGPGTRLTVL.

This rearrangement joins TRBV7-3 to TRBJ2-2; 7 bases match TRBD2. The CDR3 length is 15 residues. Germline loops: CDR1 SGHTA, CDR2 FQGTGA. Trimming removed 7 bases from V and 1 base from J; junction bases left unmatched: 6. CDR3 sequence: CASTSGGRNTGELFF. In nucleotides, the CDR3 is TGTGCCAGCACCTCGGGGGGTCGGAACACCGGGGAGCTGTTTTTT. The whole variable domain, remainder taken from reference TRBV7-3 and TRBJ2-2, is GAGVSQTPSNKVTEKGKYVELRCDPISGHTALYWYRQSLGQGPEFLIYFQGTGAADDSGLPNDRFFAVRPEGSVSTLKIQRTERGDSAVYLCASTSGGRNTGELFFGEGSRLTVL.

This chain uses TRBV6-5 with TRBJ2-3; 10 nucleotides match TRBD2. V trimming: 6 bases; J trimming: 5 bases; junction bases outside the gene matches: 8. CDR1 MNHEY and CDR2 SVGAGI come from the germline V gene. The CDR3 spans 15 residues. For the CDR3, the DNA is TGTGCCAGCAGCGACTCAGCGGGGGGGCGAGATACGCAGTATTTT. It specifies CASSDSAGGRDTQYF.